The rows below give T cell receptor beta chains drawn from one sample of a study of neoadjuvant anti-PD-1 for oral cavity cancer. TCRdb keeps only in-frame clones here, not all; method: immunoSEQ multiplex PCR. The table lists roughly 14,000 clones, roughly 70% of them singletons. This material consisted of PBMCs, taken after nivolumab (anti-PD-1) treatment. Receptors were obtained from a person between 35 and 79 years old with oral cavity squamous cell carcinoma. Each CDR3 is given with its conserved first and last residue. The D gene is left open where the match is weak. Only some rows state a clone size, as once, few, many or a class for expanded clones.

V	D	size	J	CDR3	DNA
TRBV7-2	NA	NA	TRBJ2-1	CASSLALTRGDNEQFF	TGTGCCAGCAGCTTAGCGCTAACTAGGGGAGACAATGAGCAGTTCTTC
TRBV27	NA	NA	TRBJ1-1	CASRSTANTEAFF	TGTGCCAGCAGATCAACAGCAAACACTGAAGCTTTCTTT
TRBV5-1	TRBD1	NA	TRBJ2-2	CASSLSTGGRTGELFF	TGCGCCAGCAGCTTGTCGACAGGGGGAAGGACCGGGGAGCTGTTTTTT
TRBV19	TRBD1	NA	TRBJ1-2	CASSIGQGANYGYTF	TGTGCCAGTAGTATCGGACAGGGGGCTAACTATGGCTACACCTTC
TRBV2	NA	NA	TRBJ2-7	CASSSSQGTYEQYF	TGTGCCAGCAGTTCTTCACAGGGAACCTACGAGCAGTACTTC
TRBV19	TRBD1	NA	TRBJ1-1	CASRAGGLNTEAFF	TGTGCCAGCCGGGCAGGGGGACTGAACACTGAAGCTTTCTTT
TRBV6-6	NA	NA	TRBJ2-3	CASSYLRGTTDTQYF	TGTGCCAGCAGTTACCTGCGCGGAACCACAGATACGCAGTATTTT
TRBV5-1	NA	NA	TRBJ2-6	CASSPAQSGANVLTF	TGCGCCAGCAGCCCCGCTCAGTCTGGGGCCAACGTCCTGACTTTC
TRBV15	TRBD1	NA	TRBJ2-7	CATSRRPGQGVYEQYF	TGTGCCACCAGCCGAAGACCGGGACAGGGAGTTTACGAGCAGTACTTC
TRBV10-3	NA	NA	TRBJ1-2	CAISESIGSIWGYTF	TGTGCCATCAGTGAGTCTATTGGGAGTATCTGGGGCTACACCTTC
TRBV19	NA	few	TRBJ1-3	CASTTPDSGNTIYF	TGTGCCAGTACTACTCCTGACTCTGGAAACACCATATATTTT
TRBV19	NA	NA	TRBJ2-6	CASSIFAGEANVLTF	TGTGCCAGTAGTATATTCGCGGGTGAGGCCAACGTCCTGACTTTC
TRBV2	NA	few	TRBJ2-3	CASSDGKAGFTDTQYF	TGTGCCAGCAGTGATGGAAAAGCTGGTTTCACAGATACGCAGTATTTT
TRBV30	NA	NA	TRBJ2-7	CAWSRWEYDEQYF	TGTGCCTGGAGTCGGTGGGAGTACGACGAGCAGTACTTC
TRBV10-3	NA	NA	TRBJ2-5	CAISSRAEETQYF	TGTGCCATCAGTTCAAGGGCAGAAGAGACCCAGTACTTC
TRBV7-6	NA	NA	TRBJ2-5	CASSPAHRVGETQYF	TGTGCCAGCAGCCCAGCCCACAGGGTTGGGGAGACCCAGTACTTC
TRBV27	TRBD1	NA	TRBJ2-1	CASARQGAVENEQFF	TGTGCCAGCGCACGACAGGGGGCTGTAGAGAATGAGCAGTTCTTC
TRBV7-9	NA	NA	TRBJ1-2	CASSLEMQAYGYTF	TGTGCCAGCAGCTTGGAGATGCAGGCCTATGGCTACACCTTC
TRBV7-8	NA	NA	TRBJ2-7	CASSLAARDWWSYEQYF	TGTGCCAGCAGCTTAGCGGCCCGGGATTGGTGGTCCTACGAGCAGTACTTC
TRBV6-5	NA	NA	TRBJ2-3	CASRQDLRADTQYF	TGTGCCAGCAGACAGGACTTGCGGGCAGATACGCAGTATTTT
TRBV4-1	TRBD2	NA	TRBJ2-7	CASRRLAGAPEQYF	TGCGCCAGCAGACGACTAGCGGGGGCCCCCGAGCAGTACTTC
TRBV19	NA	NA	TRBJ2-2	CASSINTNTGELFF	TGTGCCAGTAGTATAAACACGAACACCGGGGAGCTGTTTTTT
TRBV10-3	NA	NA	TRBJ2-3	CAISVTQTSTDTQYF	TGTGCCATCAGTGTAACTCAAACTAGCACAGATACGCAGTATTTT
TRBV30	NA	NA	TRBJ1-1	CAWSGAPVNTEAFF	TGTGCCTGGAGTGGGGCCCCCGTGAACACTGAAGCTTTCTTT
TRBV4-1	NA	NA	TRBJ2-7	CASSWDSSLTYEQYF	TGCGCCAGCAGCTGGGACTCCTCATTAACATACGAGCAGTACTTC
TRBV5-1	TRBD1	NA	TRBJ2-1	CASTNGGTGAGNEQFF	TGCGCCAGCACCAATGGGGGGACAGGGGCCGGGAATGAGCAGTTCTTC
TRBV27	NA	NA	TRBJ2-3	CASSVQNPNTDTQYF	TGTGCCAGCAGCGTACAGAATCCGAACACAGATACGCAGTATTTT
TRBV6-5	NA	NA	TRBJ1-4	CAIGRVANEKLFF	TGTGCCATAGGTCGGGTGGCTAATGAAAAACTGTTTTTT